A single sample is the source of the 21 T cell receptor beta chains below, sequenced in a study of cytomegalovirus exposure and HLA in healthy donors. PCR involved 60 Vbeta and 13 Jbeta primers. Assay used: immunoSEQ multiplex PCR; TCRdb lists only in-frame clones, some missing. The table lists about 120,000 clones, about three quarters of them singletons. The sample comprised PBMCs. These receptors were obtained from a woman under 40 in good health and CMV-seropositive.

The chain links TRBV4-3 to TRBJ2-5; the D gene is possibly TRBD1 (5 bases). V was pared by 1 base and J by 4 bases, with 7 bases between. Looked up from germline, CDR1 is LGHNA and CDR2 is YSLEER. The CDR3 contains 13 residues. The CDR3 spells CASSQGQGETQYF. CDR3 in DNA: TGCGCCAGCAGCCAAGGCCAGGGAGAGACCCAGTACTTC.

The V and J genes are TRBV5-6 and TRBJ2-7; TRBD1 matches at 8 bases. V lost 4 bases and J lost 7; bases outside the gene matches: 10. CDR1 and CDR2 from the germline V gene are SGHDT and YYEEEE. CDR3 length: 14 amino acids. This CDR3 is CASSPETGVGEQYF. DNA of the CDR3: TGTGCCAGCAGCCCTGAGACAGGGGTTGGGGAGCAGTACTTC.

V is TRBV29-1 and J is TRBJ1-2; the match to TRBD1 covers 7 bases. The CDR3 length is 11 residues. Germline V CDR1 and CDR2: SQVTM, ANQGSEA. The trim removed 6 bases at V and 8 bases at J, leaving 6 bases unmatched. CDR3 nucleotides: TGCAGCGTCTGGACAGGCACCGGCTACACCTTC. The encoded protein is CSVWTGTGYTF.

This chain connects TRBV5-4 to TRBJ2-7; TRBD2 agrees at 9 bases. The CDR3 consists of 15 residues. The V segment lost 4 bases and the J segment 0 bases; nucleotides outside the gene matches: 5. In germline, CDR1 is SGHNT, CDR2 YYREEE (reference sequence). The CDR3 spells CASSTTSGSSYEQYF. In nucleotides, the CDR3 is TGTGCCAGCAGCACGACTAGCGGCAGCTCCTACGAGCAGTACTTC.

V and J are TRBV6-4 and TRBJ1-2, with 7 nucleotides matching TRBD1. The CDR3 runs 13 residues. The ends lost 6 bases at V and 8 bases at J; junction bases unmatched: 9. Germline CDR1 reads MRHNA; CDR2 reads SNTAGT. This CDR3 is CASRGTDRAGYTF. The CDR3 DNA is TGTGCCAGCAGAGGGACCGACAGGGCGGGCTACACCTTC.

The rearrangement uses TRBV4-1 and TRBJ2-2; 8 bases are a match to TRBD2. This CDR3 has 20 amino acids. J was trimmed by 6 bases and V by 0 bases; bases with no gene match: 18. Looked up from germline, CDR1 is MGHRA and CDR2 is YSYEKL. CDR3 loop: CASSQEVGLRGVHAAGELFF. The CDR3 bases are TGCGCCAGCAGCCAAGAAGTTGGGTTGCGGGGGGTGCATGCCGCCGGGGAGCTGTTTTTT.

This chain's CDR3 is CASSLPRDTSDGELFF. Written as DNA, the CDR3 is TGTGCCAGCAGCTTACCTAGGGACACCTCCGACGGGGAGCTGTTTTTT. The V and J genes are TRBV7-3 and TRBJ2-2, with D possibly TRBD1 on 6 matching bases. CDR1 and CDR2 from the germline V gene are SGHTA and FQGTGA. Deletions cut 2 bases from V and 7 bases from J, with 17 bases between. The CDR3 has 16 amino acids.

The rearrangement links TRBV19 to TRBJ2-3; 13 positions match TRBD2. Germline CDR1 LNHDA, CDR2 SQIVND (reference sequence). V lost 7 bases and J lost 7; bases outside the gene matches: 8. CDR3 length equals 15 residues. CDR3 in amino acids: CASTLGTSGDHTQYF. The CDR3 DNA sequence: TGTGCCAGTACCCTCGGGACTAGCGGGGACCATACGCAGTATTTT.

The chain links TRBV4-3 to TRBJ1-1; D might be TRBD1 (6 bases). CDR1 is LGHNA and CDR2 is YSLEER in the germline V gene. V was shortened by 4 bases and J by 0 bases, with 9 bases between the two germline ends. CDR3 size: 14 residues. The CDR3 loop is CASSRGQMNTEAFF. CDR3 nucleotide sequence: TGCGCCAGCAGCCGAGGACAGATGAACACTGAAGCTTTCTTT.

This clone has a single count. The rearrangement links TRBV9 to TRBJ1-6; no reliable D call. Germline CDR1 reads SGDLS; CDR2 reads YYNGEE. Trimming removed 3 bases at V and 7 bases at J, with 11 bases between. This CDR3 region has 14 residues. CDR3 amino acids: CASSGRTPNSPLHF. For the CDR3, the DNA is TGTGCCAGCAGCGGACGGACTCCGAATTCACCCCTCCACTTT.

This clone was picked up a small number of times. The V call is TRBV4-3, the J call TRBJ1-1; D uncertain. Trimming stripped 0 bases from V and 5 bases from J, with 13 bases between. This CDR3 comprises 15 residues. Germline assignment: CDR1 LGHNA and CDR2 YSLEER. The CDR3 DNA sequence: TGCGCCAGCAGCCAAGAGCGGGCACGACCGACTGAAGCTTTCTTT. The encoded protein is CASSQERARPTEAFF.

This clone appeared a few times. The V call is TRBV7-2, the J call TRBJ1-2, with D possibly matching TRBD1 (6 bases). The germline V gene has CDR1 SGHTA and CDR2 FQGNSA. This CDR3 is 13 amino acids long. The V gene lost 6 bases and the J gene lost 8 bases, with 16 bases spanning the gap. The CDR3: CASRQQGSEGYTF. The CDR3 DNA reads as TGTGCCAGCAGACAGCAGGGGTCGGAAGGCTACACCTTC.

Note on this clone: An end of the junction differs from the germline gene, which may be a read error. This chain uses TRBV29-1 with TRBJ1-3; D gene unclear. Germline lookup yields CDR1 SQVTM and CDR2 ANQGSEA. This CDR3 is built from 12 residues. CDR3 sequence (DNA): TGCAGCGTTGAAGATCCTCCAAACACCACATATTTT. Translated, it gives CSVEDPPNTTYF.

The chain carries TRBV2 and TRBJ1-2; perhaps TRBD1 as D (5 bases). Looked up from germline, CDR1 is SNHLY and CDR2 is FYNNEI. The V gene lost 8 bases and the J gene lost 7 bases, with 14 bases spanning the gap. The length of the CDR3 is 12 residues. The CDR3 loop reads CASRGSGGGYTF. The DNA for the CDR3 is TGTGCCAGCCGGGGGTCGGGGGGTGGCTACACCTTC.

This sequence joins TRBV27 and TRBJ1-5; 9 bases are shared with TRBD1. CDR1 is MNHEY and CDR2 is SMNVEV in the germline V gene (reference sequence). The CDR3 is made up of 20 amino acids. V trimming: 2 bases; J trimming: 0 bases; junction bases outside the gene matches: 14. This CDR3 reads CASSLNGRDRVSFSNQPQHF. The CDR3 coding sequence is TGTGCCAGCAGTTTAAATGGGAGGGACAGGGTAAGTTTTAGCAATCAGCCCCAGCATTTT.

CDR3 residues: CASRAADRTYGYTF. For the CDR3, the DNA is TGTGCCAGCAGGGCCGCGGACAGGACCTATGGCTACACCTTC. The chain recombines TRBV6-5 with TRBJ1-2; 7 bases line up with TRBD1. The V gene's germline CDR1 is MNHEY and CDR2 SVGAGI. The CDR3 extends over 14 amino acids. V lost 6 bases to trimming and J lost 4 bases; unmatched junction nucleotides: 8.

Remarks on this clone: This clone may be a read error of a much larger clone one base away. This sequence joins TRBV4-2 and TRBJ1-1; no clear D gene. The V gene lost 1 base and the J gene lost 4 bases, with 13 bases spanning the gap. Germline V gene data show CDR1 as LGHNA and CDR2 as YNFKEQ. The CDR3 runs 15 residues. The CDR3 protein is CASSQGREGPTEAFF. Here the CDR3 DNA reads TGTGCCAGCAGCCAAGGTAGGGAGGGCCCCACTGAAGCTTTCTTT.

The table lists this clone with a few counts. The chain links TRBV28 to TRBJ2-1; D might be TRBD2 (6 bases). The CDR3 has 14 amino acids. The germline V and J ends were trimmed by 1 base and 5 bases, with 9 bases remaining between them. CDR1 and CDR2 (germline): MDHEN, SYDVKM. The CDR3 region is CASSLSGTHNEQFF. In DNA, the CDR3 is TGTGCCAGCAGTTTATCCGGGACTCACAATGAGCAGTTCTTC.

This chain connects TRBV5-6 to TRBJ2-3, with D possibly being TRBD1 (7 bases). Germline V gives CDR1 SGHDT, CDR2 YYEEEE. The germline V and J ends were trimmed by 4 bases and 11 bases, with 20 bases remaining between them. The CDR3 totals 14 residues. The CDR3: CASSRTGGGEGQYF. In DNA, the CDR3 is TGTGCCAGCAGCAGGACAGGAGGGGGAGAAGGGCAGTATTTT.

This chain links TRBV6-1 with TRBJ2-7; TRBD2 agrees at 7 bases. The CDR3 contains 17 residues. V trimming: 2 bases; J trimming: 3 bases; junction bases outside the gene matches: 13. The germline gives CDR1 MNHNS, CDR2 SASEGT. CDR3 in amino acids: CASSEFGRGWEDYEQYF. CDR3 sequence (DNA): TGTGCCAGCAGTGAATTTGGGAGGGGCTGGGAGGACTACGAGCAGTACTTC.

The chain couples TRBV30 to TRBJ1-6; 7 nucleotides match TRBD1. V was pared by 4 bases and J by 9 bases, with 6 bases of the junction left unmatched. The length of the CDR3 is 13 residues. The germline V gene encodes CDR1 GTSNPN and CDR2 SVGIG (reference sequence). Here the CDR3 reads CAWTRQGVSPLHF. CDR3 nucleotides: TGTGCCTGGACTCGGCAGGGGGTTTCACCCCTCCACTTT.